The rows below give T cell receptor beta chains drawn from one sample of a study of cytomegalovirus exposure and HLA in healthy donors. Assay: immunoSEQ multiplex PCR; the TCRdb copy retains only in-frame clones and omits some. The repertoire includes 120,000 to 150,000 clones, about 79% of them detected once, and roughly 4% sits in the top ten. Specimen: PBMCs. These receptors originate from a man aged 40-49 years in good health and CMV-seropositive. The CDR3 runs from the conserved cysteine through the conserved F or W. Fields, in order: J gene, D gene, clone size, V gene, CDR3 protein, CDR3 DNA. A D gene is named only where the DNA matches it firmly. Not every row has a clone size; where given, it reads once, few, many or a size class.

J: TRBJ2-1; D: TRBD2; size: -; V: TRBV7-3; CDR3: CASSSGSLAGYREQFF; DNA: TGTGCCAGCAGCTCAGGTTCCCTAGCGGGGTATCGGGAGCAGTTCTTC
J: TRBJ1-2; D: -; size: -; V: TRBV9; CDR3: CASSISLANYGYTF; DNA: TGTGCCAGCAGCATCTCATTAGCTAACTATGGCTACACCTTC
J: TRBJ2-2; D: -; size: -; V: TRBV14; CDR3: CASSLNRAGELFF; DNA: TGTGCCAGCAGCCTCAACAGGGCCGGGGAGCTGTTTTTT
J: TRBJ2-1; D: -; size: -; V: TRBV27; CDR3: CASTWGGMLNEQFF; DNA: TGTGCCAGCACCTGGGGCGGGATGCTCAATGAGCAGTTCTTC
J: TRBJ2-1; D: TRBD2; size: -; V: TRBV5-1; CDR3: CASSLESSGVLAEQFF; DNA: TGCGCCAGCAGCTTGGAGTCTAGCGGGGTCCTCGCGGAGCAGTTCTTC
J: TRBJ1-4; D: TRBD1; size: -; V: TRBV11-2; CDR3: CASSSRGPGEKLFF; DNA: TGTGCCAGCAGCTCTAGGGGGCCCGGTGAAAAACTGTTTTTT
J: TRBJ1-1; D: -; size: -; V: TRBV27; CDR3: CASSLIPGSEAFF; DNA: TGTGCCAGCAGTTTAATCCCGGGGTCTGAAGCTTTCTTT
J: TRBJ2-1; D: -; size: few; V: TRBV5-1; CDR3: CASSLAGPNNEQFF; DNA: TGCGCCAGCAGCTTGGCAGGGCCGAACAATGAGCAGTTCTTC
J: TRBJ2-7; D: -; size: -; V: TRBV5-1; CDR3: CASSDNRVYEQYF; DNA: TGCGCCAGCAGCGACAACCGAGTCTACGAGCAGTACTTC
J: TRBJ1-2; D: TRBD1; size: -; V: TRBV7-6; CDR3: CASSPSRGRYGYTF; DNA: TGTGCCAGCAGCCCGTCGAGGGGGCGGTATGGCTACACCTTC
J: TRBJ2-1; D: -; size: -; V: TRBV5-4; CDR3: CASSLWGESSYNEQFF; DNA: TGTGCCAGCAGCTTGTGGGGGGAGAGCTCCTACAATGAGCAGTTCTTC
J: TRBJ1-3; D: -; size: -; V: TRBV6-6; CDR3: CASSRYSGNTIYF; DNA: TGTGCCAGCAGTCGGTACTCTGGAAACACCATATATTTT
J: TRBJ1-3; D: -; size: -; V: TRBV5-1; CDR3: CASSLTGTSTGNTIYF; DNA: TGCGCCAGCAGCCTTACAGGTACTTCTACTGGAAACACCATATATTTT
J: TRBJ2-1; D: -; size: -; V: TRBV11-3; CDR3: CASSPAPSGSYNEQFF; DNA: TGTGCCAGCAGCCCCGCCCCGAGCGGCTCCTACAATGAGCAGTTCTTC
J: TRBJ2-7; D: -; size: -; V: TRBV27; CDR3: CASKRGSSYEQYF; DNA: TGTGCCAGCAAGAGGGGGAGCTCCTACGAGCAGTACTTC
J: TRBJ1-2; D: -; size: -; V: TRBV6-5; CDR3: CASSYSIIGGDYGYTF; DNA: TGTGCCAGCAGTTACTCGATAATAGGGGGTGACTATGGCTACACCTTC
J: TRBJ1-2; D: -; size: -; V: TRBV19; CDR3: CASSIWDTNFYGYTF; DNA: TGTGCCAGTAGTATCTGGGACACAAACTTCTATGGCTACACCTTC
J: TRBJ1-1; D: -; size: -; V: TRBV9; CDR3: CASSVVQGGTEAFF; DNA: TGTGCCAGCAGCGTAGTCCAGGGTGGGACTGAAGCTTTCTTT
J: TRBJ1-1; D: -; size: -; V: TRBV2; CDR3: CASKLLMNTEAFF; DNA: TGTGCCAGTAAACTACTCATGAACACTGAAGCTTTCTTT
J: TRBJ1-5; D: -; size: -; V: TRBV18; CDR3: CASSPGGGSITGPQHF; DNA: TGTGCCAGCTCACCAGGGGGAGGGTCCATCACAGGGCCCCAGCATTTT
J: TRBJ1-2; D: -; size: -; V: TRBV10-3; CDR3: CAIRGGSDGYTF; DNA: TGTGCCATCAGGGGGGGGTCTGATGGCTACACCTTC
J: TRBJ2-5; D: -; size: -; V: TRBV12-2; CDR3: CASRLDVCGPAETQYF; DNA: TGTGCAAGTCGCTTAGATGTTTGTGGTCCCGCGGAGACCCAGTACTTC
J: TRBJ2-1; D: TRBD2; size: few; V: TRBV10-3; CDR3: CAIKTSGSRGGNEQFF; DNA: TGTGCCATCAAAACTAGCGGGAGTAGGGGTGGGAATGAGCAGTTCTTC
J: TRBJ1-1; D: -; size: few; V: TRBV5-4; CDR3: CASSLGRRNTEAFF; DNA: TGTGCCAGCAGCTTGGGGAGGAGGAACACTGAAGCTTTCTTT
J: TRBJ2-7; D: TRBD2; size: -; V: TRBV6-6; CDR3: CASSYSGLAGVEQYF; DNA: TGTGCCAGCAGTTACAGCGGACTAGCGGGAGTCGAGCAGTACTTC
J: TRBJ2-7; D: -; size: -; V: TRBV6-6; CDR3: CASSPSAGAYEQYF; DNA: TGTGCCAGCAGTCCCTCGGCAGGGGCCTACGAGCAGTACTTC
J: TRBJ2-7; D: -; size: few; V: TRBV4-1; CDR3: CASSQDFTPKNYEQYF; DNA: TGCGCCAGCAGCCAAGATTTCACTCCTAAGAACTACGAGCAGTACTTC
J: TRBJ1-5; D: TRBD1; size: once; V: TRBV5-1; CDR3: CASSPRTGGNQPQHF; DNA: TGCGCCAGCAGCCCGCGGACAGGGGGCAATCAGCCCCAGCATTTT
J: TRBJ1-6; D: -; size: -; V: TRBV30; CDR3: CAWNPSSYNSPLHF; DNA: TGTGCCTGGAACCCTAGCTCCTATAATTCACCCCTCCACTTT
J: TRBJ2-1; D: TRBD1; size: -; V: TRBV9; CDR3: CASSASGGSYNEQFF; DNA: TGTGCCAGCAGCGCTTCAGGGGGCTCCTACAATGAGCAGTTCTTC
J: TRBJ2-5; D: -; size: -; V: TRBV27; CDR3: CASSFGQGGLGQETQYF; DNA: TGTGCCAGCAGTTTTGGTCAGGGTGGTCTAGGGCAAGAGACCCAGTACTTC
J: TRBJ1-4; D: -; size: -; V: TRBV6-5; CDR3: CASSYSIGIANEKLFF; DNA: TGTGCCAGCAGTTACTCGATCGGGATTGCTAATGAAAAACTGTTTTTT
J: TRBJ1-2; D: TRBD1; size: -; V: TRBV18; CDR3: CASSPRGGQGSGYTF; DNA: TGTGCCAGCTCACCCCGAGGGGGACAGGGGAGCGGCTACACCTTC
J: TRBJ1-1; D: -; size: -; V: TRBV2; CDR3: CASSVSLNTEAFF; DNA: TGTGCCAGCAGTGTTTCCCTAAACACTGAAGCTTTCTTT
J: TRBJ2-2; D: TRBD1; size: -; V: TRBV5-1; CDR3: CASSLGQGSSTGELFF; DNA: TGCGCCAGCAGCCTAGGACAGGGGTCAAGCACCGGGGAGCTGTTTTTT
J: TRBJ2-2; D: -; size: -; V: TRBV10-1; CDR3: CASRAGGTGELFF; DNA: TGCGCCAGCCGCGCAGGCGGGACCGGGGAGCTGTTTTTT
J: TRBJ1-2; D: -; size: -; V: TRBV6-5; CDR3: CASSYSDLGGYTF; DNA: TGTGCCAGCAGTTACTCGGACTTGGGGGGCTACACCTTC
J: TRBJ2-7; D: -; size: -; V: TRBV9; CDR3: CASSVEILRLSEYEQYF; DNA: TGTGCCAGCAGCGTAGAAATATTGAGACTTTCGGAATACGAGCAGTACTTC
J: TRBJ2-7; D: TRBD1; size: -; V: TRBV6-5; CDR3: CASRAGGVYEQYF; DNA: TGTGCCAGCAGAGCAGGGGGCGTCTACGAGCAGTACTTC
J: TRBJ2-2; D: TRBD1; size: few; V: TRBV11-3; CDR3: CASSLRTGGTGELFF; DNA: TGTGCCAGCAGCTTGAGGACAGGGGGCACCGGGGAGCTGTTTTTT
J: TRBJ1-1; D: -; size: -; V: TRBV7-2; CDR3: CASSLPGRHTEAFF; DNA: TGTGCCAGCAGCTTACCAGGGCGGCACACTGAAGCTTTCTTT
J: TRBJ2-5; D: TRBD1; size: -; V: TRBV27; CDR3: CASRSPIGQAQYF; DNA: TGTGCCAGCAGAAGTCCAATTGGACAGGCCCAGTACTTC
J: TRBJ2-1; D: TRBD2; size: -; V: TRBV7-3; CDR3: CASSLVSGSYNEQFF; DNA: TGTGCCAGCAGCTTAGTTAGCGGGAGCTACAATGAGCAGTTCTTC
J: TRBJ1-1; D: -; size: few; V: TRBV6-1; CDR3: CASGVLNTEAFF; DNA: TGTGCCTCGGGGGTGTTGAACACTGAAGCTTTCTTT
J: TRBJ1-1; D: -; size: -; V: TRBV7-9; CDR3: CSSSLVVGALNTEAFF; DNA: TGTTCCAGCAGCCTAGTCGTAGGGGCCTTGAACACTGAAGCTTTCTTT
J: TRBJ2-7; D: TRBD2; size: few; V: TRBV7-9; CDR3: CASSLAGVHEQYF; DNA: TGTGCCAGCAGTTTAGCGGGAGTCCACGAGCAGTACTTC
J: TRBJ1-6; D: TRBD1; size: -; V: TRBV4-3; CDR3: CASSRMGQKGSPLHF; DNA: TGCGCCAGCAGCCGAATGGGACAGAAGGGATCACCCCTCCACTTT
J: TRBJ2-7; D: -; size: -; V: TRBV7-9; CDR3: CASSSQAENYEQYF; DNA: TGTGCCAGCAGCTCCCAGGCAGAGAACTACGAGCAGTACTTC
J: TRBJ2-6; D: -; size: -; V: TRBV5-5; CDR3: CASGLGLSGANVLTF; DNA: TGTGCCAGCGGGCTGGGCCTTTCTGGGGCCAACGTCCTGACTTTC
J: TRBJ1-5; D: TRBD1; size: once; V: TRBV6-5; CDR3: CASRQGFSSNQPQHF; DNA: TGTGCCAGCAGACAGGGGTTTAGCAGCAATCAGCCCCAGCATTTT
J: TRBJ2-7; D: TRBD1; size: -; V: TRBV5-4; CDR3: CASSPRGQGSWEQYF; DNA: TGTGCCAGCAGCCCTAGGGGACAGGGTTCCTGGGAGCAGTACTTC
J: TRBJ2-1; D: TRBD1; size: -; V: TRBV9; CDR3: CASSLQGGSYNEQFF; DNA: TGTGCCAGCAGCTTACAGGGGGGTTCCTACAATGAGCAGTTCTTC
J: TRBJ1-2; D: TRBD1; size: -; V: TRBV7-9; CDR3: CASSFRGQLGGYTF; DNA: TGTGCCAGCAGCTTCCGGGGACAGCTGGGAGGCTACACCTTC